The 25 T cell receptor beta chains presented below share a single source sample, sequenced in a study of beta chain features in type 1 diabetes. Study-level findings and limits: All four CD4+ subsets of Type 1 diabetes patients contained TCRB CDR3s that were moderately but significantly shorter.

cDNA synthesis used the whole RNA isolate, giving expressed TCRB sequences. The protocol was immunoSEQ multiplex PCR, while the TCRdb copy is restricted to in-frame clones and leaves out a portion. The sample lists nearly 700,000 clones; around an eighth were seen once. For these TCRs, the target antigens are not known. The sample was naive CD4+ T cells from blood. The source of these receptors is a man between 18 and 29 years old with type 1 diabetes.

This clone was found a few times. The chain couples TRBV5-4 to TRBJ2-7; D remains ambiguous. The CDR3 consists of 15 residues. The ends were cut back, 2 bases at V and 1 base at J, with 13 bases in the middle. Germline CDR1 reads SGHNT; CDR2 reads YYREEE (reference sequence). CDR3 bases: TGTGCCAGCAGCTTATCGTCAGCTCTGTCCTACGAGCAGTACTTC. This codes for CASSLSSALSYEQYF.

The CDR3 DNA reads TGTGCCAGCAGCCCTCGGACAGGAGATAATTCACCCCTCCACTTT. This translates into CASSPRTGDNSPLHF. The J gene is TRBJ1-6, the V gene TRBV11-3, with 7 bases that match TRBD1. Germline CDR1 SGHNT, CDR2 YENEEA. The CDR3 consists of 15 residues. After removal of 5 bases from V and 5 bases from J, the junction contained 6 bases not matched to a gene.

The rearrangement uses TRBV7-2 and TRBJ2-1; TRBD2 matches 9 bases. V shed 5 bases, J shed 4 bases, and the junction held 9 bases outside the gene matches. Per the germline V gene, CDR1 is SGHTA and CDR2 is FQGNSA. This CDR3 has 16 residues. The CDR3 reads CASSPSPSGEYNEQFF. For the CDR3, the DNA is TGTGCCAGCAGCCCGTCCCCTAGCGGGGAATACAATGAGCAGTTCTTC.

This clone has only a few counts. The J gene is TRBJ1-1, the V gene TRBV5-4; 10 positions match TRBD1. Germline V CDR1 and CDR2: SGHNT, YYREEE (reference sequence). V dropped 3 bases and J dropped 5; count of bases not matched to a gene: 4. The CDR3 is made up of 14 amino acids. The CDR3 DNA reads TGTGCCAGCAGCTACCCGGACAGGGGGACTGAAGCTTTCTTT. This sequence encodes CASSYPDRGTEAFF.

This clone was counted between two and nine times. The V call is TRBV4-1, the J call TRBJ1-1; 7 bases align to TRBD1. V gave up 2 bases and J gave up 1 base; unmatched junction bases: 4. The CDR3 contains 15 residues. Germline assignment: CDR1 MGHRA and CDR2 YSYEKL. The CDR3 sequence is CASSQQTGKNTEAFF. The CDR3 DNA reads TGCGCCAGCAGCCAACAGACAGGGAAGAACACTGAAGCTTTCTTT.

This chain connects TRBV6-5 to TRBJ2-1; no clear D. Germline CDR1 is MNHEY and CDR2 is SVGAGI. Trimming pared 5 bases from V and 10 bases from J, leaving 12 bases between. The CDR3 consists of 12 residues. The CDR3 DNA reads as TGTGCCAGCAGTCACCCCCCTAGGGAGCAGTTCTTC. Encoded protein: CASSHPPREQFF.

As DNA, the CDR3 is TGTGCCAGCAGCCCCATGGGGATTTACGAGCAGTACTTC. Translation: CASSPMGIYEQYF. The chain employs TRBV7-9 and TRBJ2-7; no firm D call. This CDR3 contains 13 residues. The V gene's germline CDR1 is SEHNR and CDR2 FQNEAQ (reference sequence). V was cut by 5 bases and J by 4 bases, with 12 bases left in between.

This clone was observed a few times. The chain joins TRBV5-1 to TRBJ1-5; 8 positions match TRBD1. CDR3 length equals 15 residues. The V and J ends lost 5 bases and 2 bases, in that order; junction bases with no gene match: 6. Germline lookup yields CDR1 SGHRS and CDR2 YFSETQ. In DNA form, the CDR3 reads TGCGCCAGCAGTTCCGGACAGGGTGGCAATCAGCCCCAGCATTTT. Protein: CASSSGQGGNQPQHF.

This clone was counted only a few times. V and J are TRBV29-1 and TRBJ1-2; 8 bases align to TRBD1. CDR1 is SQVTM and CDR2 is ANQGSEA in the germline V gene. The length of the CDR3 is 18 residues. Trimming took 7 bases from V and 4 from J; bases not matched to a gene: 23. The CDR3 DNA sequence: TGCAGCGCCTCCAAACCCCCTATGGGGCAGGGGGCTGGCTATGGCTACACCTTC. The encoded protein is CSASKPPMGQGAGYGYTF.

V usage is TRBV7-9 and J usage is TRBJ2-5; 8 nucleotides agree with TRBD2. The length of the CDR3 is 14 residues. CDR1 SEHNR and CDR2 FQNEAQ come from the germline V gene (reference sequence). V was clipped by 3 bases and J by 5 bases; unmatched bases: 5. CDR3 protein: CASSFSGVRETQYF. The CDR3 coding sequence is TGTGCCAGCAGCTTTAGCGGGGTTCGGGAGACCCAGTACTTC.

J is TRBJ1-1 and V is TRBV2; D is ambiguous. V lost 3 bases and J lost 3, with 8 bases in between. From germline, CDR1 is SNHLY and CDR2 FYNNEI. CDR3 length equals 13 residues. CDR3 in amino acids: CASSEYGHTEAFF. Here the CDR3 DNA reads TGTGCCAGCAGTGAGTATGGTCACACTGAAGCTTTCTTT.

In its sample, this clone was seen a few times. This chain uses TRBV25-1 with TRBJ1-2; D possibly corresponds to TRBD1 (5 bases). Trimming left V 8 bases short and J 4 bases short, with 17 bases between. Germline V CDR1 and CDR2: MGHDK, SYGVNS. The CDR3 has 14 amino acids. CDR3 residues: CASSPATTVYGYTF. CDR3 coding DNA: TGTGCCAGCTCCCCAGCCACGACAGTCTATGGCTACACCTTC.

This clone was found a few times. The chain couples TRBV6-5 to TRBJ2-1; possibly TRBD1 or TRBD2 for D (6 bases each). From germline, CDR1 is MNHEY and CDR2 SVGAGI. V lost 0 bases and J 8 bases, leaving 14 bases between the germline ends. CDR3 size: 15 residues. For the CDR3, the DNA is TGTGCCAGCAGTTACTCAGGGGGGACTGGCGATGAGCAGTTCTTC. Translated: CASSYSGGTGDEQFF.

The V call is TRBV5-1, the J call TRBJ2-3; TRBD1 aligns across 7 bases. The trim removed 3 bases at V and 2 bases at J, leaving 6 bases unmatched. Looked up from germline, CDR1 is SGHRS and CDR2 is YFSETQ. The CDR3 loop spans 15 amino acids. The CDR3 loop is CASSYGTANTDTQYF. The CDR3 nucleotides are TGCGCCAGCAGCTACGGGACAGCCAACACAGATACGCAGTATTTT.

This rearrangement joins TRBV6-5 to TRBJ1-2; D call uncertain. Per the germline V gene, CDR1 is MNHEY and CDR2 is SVGAGI. CDR3 size: 12 residues. V dropped 5 bases and J dropped 5 bases, with 9 bases sitting between them. The CDR3 nucleotides read TGTGCCAGCAGTATGGCACCTTATGGCTACACCTTC. Translated: CASSMAPYGYTF.

This clone was counted between two and nine times. The gene calls are TRBV6-6 and TRBJ2-2; 8 nucleotides align to TRBD1. This CDR3 is built from 16 residues. Per germline, CDR1 MNHNY and CDR2 SVGAGI (reference sequence). V was pared by 6 bases and J by 6 bases, with 12 bases of the junction left unmatched. CDR3 loop: CASSYRDRLFPGELFF. The CDR3 DNA is TGTGCCAGCAGCTACCGGGACAGGCTGTTTCCCGGGGAGCTGTTTTTT.

As DNA, the CDR3 is TGCGCCAGCGGGACATTTGGAACCGGGGAGCTGTTTTTT. Its translation is CASGTFGTGELFF. The genes are TRBV5-1 and TRBJ2-2; weak D call: TRBD1 (6 bases). The CDR3 length is 13 residues. Germline V CDR1 and CDR2: SGHRS, YFSETQ. V was clipped by 7 bases and J by 5 bases, with 12 bases between them.

The chain employs TRBV7-9 and TRBJ2-5; D uncertain. The J call may be in error: the DNA end matches TRBJ2-7 better. The germline gives CDR1 SEHNR, CDR2 FQNEAQ (reference sequence). This CDR3 has 11 amino acids. CDR3: CASSLGAEQYF. In DNA form, the CDR3 reads TGTGCCAGCAGCTTAGGAGCCGAGCAGTACTTC.

This clone was seen a handful of times. Other nucleotide sequences in the sample specify the same CDR3. The J gene is TRBJ2-7, the V gene TRBV18, with 9 nucleotides matching TRBD1. CDR1 is KGHSH and CDR2 is LQKENI in the germline V gene. Unmatched junction bases numbered 1, after V lost 3 bases and J lost 1 base. This CDR3 comprises 14 residues. CDR3 sequence: CASSPGQGSYEQYF. The CDR3 DNA is TGTGCCAGCTCACCGGGACAGGGATCCTACGAGCAGTACTTC.

This clone has a handful of counts. The chain has TRBV10-3 and TRBJ1-3; D ambiguous. Germline lookup yields CDR1 ENHRY and CDR2 SYGVKD. The CDR3 is made up of 12 amino acids. V was shortened by 11 bases and J by 0 bases, with 8 bases between the two germline ends. This CDR3 is CAAGSSGNTIYF. The CDR3 nucleotides are TGTGCCGCCGGATCCTCTGGAAACACCATATATTTT.

This clone has a handful of counts. The chain employs TRBV5-4 and TRBJ2-3, with 12 bases fitting TRBD2. The V gene's germline CDR1 is SGHNT and CDR2 YYREEE (reference sequence). The CDR3 has 18 amino acids. V was pared by 5 bases and J by 1 base, with 11 bases of the junction left unmatched. The CDR3 coding sequence is TGTGCCAGCAGTTCTCTAGCGGGGGGGCCAGGAGGCACAGATACGCAGTATTTT. It specifies CASSSLAGGPGGTDTQYF.

This clone was detected only a few times. The V gene is TRBV5-1, the J gene TRBJ2-1; either TRBD1 or TRBD2 may supply D (5 bases each). Germline loops: CDR1 SGHRS, CDR2 YFSETQ. Trimming pared 4 bases from V and 3 bases from J, leaving 11 bases between. The CDR3 runs to 14 residues. For the CDR3, the DNA is TGCGCCAGCAGCCAAGGGACGGTCTACAATGAGCAGTTCTTC. This encodes CASSQGTVYNEQFF. Together with reference TRBV5-1 and TRBJ2-1, the CDR3 gives the full variable domain: KAGVTQTPRYLIKTRGQQVTLSCSPISGHRSVSWYQQTPGQGLQFLFEYFSETQRNKGNFPGRFSGRQFSNSRSEMNVSTLELGDSALYLCASSQGTVYNEQFFGPGTRLTVL.

The rearrangement links TRBV27 to TRBJ1-6, with no clear D. V shed 4 bases and J shed 10 bases, with 14 bases lying between them. The CDR3 contains 14 residues. The germline CDR1 and CDR2 sequences are MNHEY and SMNVEV (reference sequence). The DNA of the CDR3 is TGTGCCAGCAGTTGGGTTGTAGTGGGCTCACCCCTCCACTTT. It translates to CASSWVVVGSPLHF.

This clone was detected a few times. J is TRBJ1-2 and V is TRBV28; D is unclear. The CDR3 runs 13 residues. Germline CDR1 is MDHEN and CDR2 is SYDVKM. Trimming took 8 bases from V and 2 from J, leaving 12 bases between them. CDR3 DNA: TGTGCCAGCTCAACGGACGGGAACTATGGCTACACCTTC. It encodes CASSTDGNYGYTF.

V is TRBV28 and J is TRBJ2-3, with D possibly matching TRBD2 (5 bases). Germline CDR1 is MDHEN and CDR2 is SYDVKM. V was shortened by 6 bases and J by 5 bases, with 15 bases between the two germline ends. The CDR3 has 14 residues. The CDR3 sequence: CASSVPGIGDTQYF. The DNA of the CDR3 is TGTGCCAGCAGCGTTCCCGGGATCGGAGATACGCAGTATTTT. The variable domain in full, with the rest retrieved from reference TRBV28 and TRBJ2-3, is DVKVTQSSRYLVKRTGEKVFLECVQDMDHENMFWYRQDPGLGLRLIYFSYDVKMKEKGDIPEGYSVSREKKERFSLILESASTNQTSMYLCASSVPGIGDTQYFGPGTRLTVL.